This T cell receptor beta chain was profiled in a study of blood T cell repertoires in COVID-19. Study background: The study drew acute and convalescent COVID-19 samples from the United States, Italy and Spain. PBMCs, B-cell-depleted T cells, or T cells were the source of the cDNA or gDNA that made up the material.

Original methodology: Amplification from reference gene primers served as the basis for estimated nucleated cell counts. This table comes from immunoSEQ multiplex PCR, and its TCRdb copy is limited to in-frame clones, with some not included. The V and J calls and clone size come from that table; D and trimming were worked out from the DNA. The profile shows about 140,000 clones, about four fifths of them singletons. Germline V gene data show CDR1 as SGHTA and CDR2 as FQGNSA. With 1 base removed from V and 2 bases from J, the gap between germline ends came to 10 bases. The CDR3 length is 15 residues. The sample comprised peripheral blood. This TCR derives from a human donor in a cohort sampled during active COVID-19. The V and J genes are TRBV7-2 and TRBJ2-3; D not certain. The CDR3 region has the DNA TGTGCCAGCAGCTTAGGAAGACTCTCCACAGATACGCAGTATTTT. The encoded protein is CASSLGRLSTDTQYF.